The 6 T cell receptor beta chains below come from one sample, sequenced in a study of T cells in Graves' hyperthyroidism and ophthalmopathy. TCR beta CDR3 region amplification was performed from RNA transcripts. Initially, a first-round RT-PCR of the TCR CDR3 employed the HTBI primer set. MiXCR, run by TCRdb on the multiplex PCR reads, gives a single entry per CDR3 protein. There are hundreds of thousands of distinct CDR3 sequences in the sample; roughly 14% occur only once, and 3.5% to 4.5% lies in the top ten. The sample consisted of blood. These receptors were obtained from a woman in her thirties or forties with Graves' ophthalmopathy.

This clonotype appeared many times. This rearrangement joins TRBV27 to TRBJ2-2; tentatively, D is TRBD1 (6 bases). The CDR3 extends over 13 amino acids. Germline V gene sequence: CDR1 MNHEY, CDR2 SMNVEV (reference sequence). Deletions cut 6 bases from V and 6 bases from J, with 11 bases between. The chain's CDR3 is CASRDTGPGELFF. DNA of the CDR3: TGTGCCAGCAGAGATACAGGGCCCGGGGAGCTGTTTTTT.

This clonotype was counted many times. The rearrangement joins TRBV25-1 to TRBJ1-2; D might be TRBD1 (6 bases). V dropped 3 bases and J dropped 4 bases, with 18 bases sitting between them. This CDR3 contains 16 residues. The germline V gene encodes CDR1 MGHDK and CDR2 SYGVNS. The CDR3 reads CASSETSPRGAYGYTF. The CDR3 nucleotides are TGTGCCAGCAGTGAGACCAGTCCTAGGGGGGCCTATGGCTACACCTTC.

The table lists this clonotype with a few counts. This sequence joins TRBV18 and TRBJ1-2, with D maybe TRBD1 (5 bases). V was trimmed by 2 bases and J by 8 bases, leaving 12 bases between them. This CDR3 contains 13 residues. CDR1 is KGHSH, CDR2 LQKENI, per germline. The CDR3 DNA follows: TGTGCCAGCTCACCAAGTGAGGGGCGAGGCTACACCTTC. Its protein product is CASSPSEGRGYTF.

The genes are TRBV6-1 and TRBJ2-7; 9 bases are a match to TRBD1. Looked up from germline, CDR1 is MNHNS and CDR2 is SASEGT. This CDR3 region has 15 residues. Losses at the gene ends were 6 bases for V and 5 bases for J; bases not matched to a gene: 11. The CDR3 nucleotides are TGTGCCAGCAGGAAGTGGGGACAGGGTGGGGACGAGCAGTACTTC. The encoded protein is CASRKWGQGGDEQYF.

The chain combines TRBV28 with TRBJ2-7; D may correspond to TRBD1 or TRBD2 (5 bases each). This CDR3 has 16 residues. The ends were cut back, 5 bases at V and 0 bases at J, with 17 bases in the middle. Germline values: CDR1 MDHEN, CDR2 SYDVKM. CDR3 region: CASSTRDVPSSYEQYF. The CDR3, as DNA: TGTGCCAGCAGTACCCGGGACGTTCCTAGCTCCTACGAGCAGTACTTC.

This clonotype was observed at least ten times. This rearrangement joins TRBV12-3 or TRBV12-4 to TRBJ2-2, with 9 nucleotides matching TRBD1. The CDR3 runs 15 residues. V gave up 6 bases and J gave up 7 bases; unmatched junction bases: 9. The CDR3 DNA reads as TGTGCCAGCAGCACCGGGACAGGGAGGATCGGGGAGCTGTTTTTT. Amino acids: CASSTGTGRIGELFF.